This passage covers 30 T cell receptor beta chains from one sample sequenced in a study of blood T cells in healthy people across ages. A second 7 to 11 cycle PCR used barcoded and J-beta primers. Each CDR3 protein is one row after TCRdb ran MiXCR on the 5' RACE reads. The sample yields roughly 730,000 distinct CDR3 sequences, roughly three fifths seen once. The sample was blood. The receptor source for this set is a man between 35 and 55 years old in good health.

The chain uses TRBV5-1 and TRBJ1-2, with 10 nucleotides matching TRBD1. CDR1 is SGHRS and CDR2 is YFSETQ in the germline V gene. The CDR3 loop spans 18 amino acids. After removal of 4 bases from V and 4 bases from J, the junction contained 16 bases not matched to a gene. The CDR3 spells CASSDRGHKGSLGYGYTF. CDR3 DNA sequence: TGCGCCAGCAGCGACAGGGGGCATAAAGGGTCCTTGGGCTATGGCTACACCTTC.

The CDR3 DNA sequence: TGTGCCAGCAGCCAAGTTGTTGCCAGTTCACCCCTCCACTTT. Translation: CASSQVVASSPLHF. V is TRBV3-1 and J is TRBJ1-6; D gene uncertain. CDR1 is LGHDT and CDR2 is YNNKEL in the germline V gene (reference sequence). There are 14 residues in the CDR3. V gave up 1 base and J gave up 9 bases, with 10 bases separating them. Complete variable domain (other parts from reference TRBV3-1 and TRBJ1-6): DTAVSQTPKYLVTQMGNDKSIKCEQNLGHDTMYWYKQDSKKFLKIMFSYNNKELIINETVPNRFSPKSPDKAHLNLHINSLELGDSAVYFCASSQVVASSPLHFGNGTRLTVT.

The chain employs TRBV7-3 and TRBJ2-1, with D maybe TRBD2 (6 bases). V was cut by 1 base and J by 6 bases, with 16 bases left in between. CDR1 is SGHTA, CDR2 FQGTGA, per germline. The CDR3 has 16 residues. This chain's CDR3 is CASSLNTGSEVNEQFF. The CDR3 nucleotides read TGTGCCAGCAGCTTAAACACCGGGAGTGAGGTCAATGAGCAGTTCTTC.

The chain couples TRBV9 to TRBJ2-7; 9 bases are shared with TRBD2. The CDR3 extends over 16 amino acids. V shed 3 bases and J 0 bases; nucleotides not matched to a gene: 7. Germline lookup yields CDR1 SGDLS and CDR2 YYNGEE. CDR3 in amino acids: CASSEGTSSSSYEQYF. CDR3 nucleotide sequence: TGTGCCAGCAGCGAGGGGACTAGCTCGAGCTCCTACGAGCAGTACTTC.

CDR3 loop: CATRPGRGGLAEETQYF. The CDR3 DNA is TGTGCCACCCGACCAGGGAGGGGGGGACTAGCGGAAGAGACCCAGTACTTC. This chain links TRBV21-1 with TRBJ2-5; TRBD2 is the table's D call and was not checked against the DNA. TRBV21-1 is a pseudogene. This CDR3 contains 17 residues.

The V and J genes are TRBV27 and TRBJ2-3, with a tentative D call TRBD1 (6 bases). The CDR3 is 17 amino acids. Trimming shortened V by 6 bases and J by 0 bases, and 19 bases separated the two germline ends. Germline loops: CDR1 MNHEY, CDR2 SMNVEV (reference sequence). This CDR3 is CASSTAPGQHSTDTQYF. CDR3 in DNA: TGTGCCAGCAGCACTGCCCCTGGACAGCATAGCACAGATACGCAGTATTTT.

The CDR3 region is CATSSGQETQYF. The CDR3 DNA sequence: TGCGCCACCAGTTCGGGACAAGAGACCCAGTACTTC. The chain recombines TRBV5-1 with TRBJ2-5; weak D call: TRBD2 (5 bases). Germline V lookup: CDR1 SGHRS, CDR2 YFSETQ. The CDR3 is 12 residues long. Trimming left V 9 bases short and J 2 bases short, with 11 bases between.

Written as DNA, the CDR3 is TGTGCCAGCACTGGCACAGGGGGTTCCTATGGCTACACCTTC. Protein: CASTGTGGSYGYTF. V and J are TRBV28 and TRBJ1-2; 8 bases line up with TRBD1. The CDR3 totals 14 residues. The junction had 8 bases not matched to a gene; V was cut back by 7 bases and J by 4 bases. Germline loops: CDR1 MDHEN, CDR2 SYDVKM.

J is TRBJ2-1 and V is TRBV24-1, with 7 bases aligning to TRBD1. This CDR3 contains 16 residues. With 4 bases clipped from V and 7 bases from J, the junction kept 12 bases outside the gene matches. The germline CDR1 and CDR2 sequences are KGHDR and SFDVKD. CDR3: CATSDTPGQLRNEQFF. In DNA form, the CDR3 reads TGTGCCACCAGTGACACTCCGGGACAGCTTAGGAATGAGCAGTTCTTC.

The rearrangement links TRBV20-1 to TRBJ2-3; 11 positions match TRBD2. The V and J ends lost 7 bases and 4 bases, in that order; junction bases with no gene match: 10. Germline V lookup: CDR1 DFQATT, CDR2 SNEGSKA (reference sequence). This CDR3 spans 15 amino acids. The CDR3, as DNA: TGCAGTGTTAGTTTAACTAGCGGGAGCTCAGATACGCAGTATTTT. This codes for CSVSLTSGSSDTQYF.

CDR3 DNA sequence: TGTGCCAGCGGACCACCGGGTCGAGAAGCTTTCTTT. Encoded protein: CASGPPGREAFF. V is TRBV6-6 and J is TRBJ1-1, with unresolved D. Germline assignment: CDR1 MNHNY and CDR2 SVGAGI (reference sequence). The CDR3 spans 12 residues. The ends were cut back, 8 bases at V and 8 bases at J, with 15 bases in the middle.

The rearrangement links TRBV7-2 to TRBJ1-3; D gene uncertain. The V end was cut by 1 base, the J end by 4 bases, with 14 bases between. This CDR3 has 16 amino acids. Germline-derived CDR1 and CDR2 are SGHTA and FQGNSA. CDR3 in DNA: TGTGCCAGCAGCTTAGAGGTCAGCGAGCTGGGAAACACCATATATTTT. This sequence encodes CASSLEVSELGNTIYF.

The gene calls are TRBV25-1 and TRBJ2-4; TRBD2 agrees at 9 bases. Unmatched junction bases numbered 5, after V lost 5 bases and J lost 6 bases. In germline, CDR1 is MGHDK, CDR2 SYGVNS. The CDR3 consists of 14 residues. CDR3 DNA sequence: TGTGCCAGCAGTACGGCGGGAGGGCCAAACATTCAGTACTTC. Encoded protein: CASSTAGGPNIQYF.

This rearrangement joins TRBV3-1 to TRBJ2-1; 8 nucleotides line up with TRBD2. CDR3 length: 15 amino acids. Per germline, CDR1 LGHDT and CDR2 YNNKEL (reference sequence). Trimming removed 2 bases from V and 5 bases from J; junction bases left unmatched: 5. CDR3 DNA sequence: TGTGCCAGCAGCCAAAGACTAGCGTATAACAATGAGCAGTTCTTC. This encodes CASSQRLAYNNEQFF.

V usage is TRBV7-2 and J usage is TRBJ1-4; D is undetermined. The CDR3 extends over 15 amino acids. Germline loops: CDR1 SGHTA, CDR2 FQGNSA. Trimming shortened V by 5 bases and J by 0 bases, and 10 bases separated the two germline ends. The CDR3: CASSRSAATNEKLFF. In DNA form, the CDR3 reads TGTGCCAGCAGCAGGAGTGCTGCAACTAATGAAAAACTGTTTTTT. The full variable domain, with the rest looked up from reference TRBV7-2 and TRBJ1-4, is GAGVSQSPSNKVTEKGKDVELRCDPISGHTALYWYRQSLGQGLEFLIYFQGNSAPDKSGLPSDRFSAERTGGSVSTLTIQRTQQEDSAVYLCASSRSAATNEKLFFGSGTQLSVL.

The V gene is TRBV9, the J gene TRBJ2-7; D may correspond to TRBD1 or TRBD2 (5 bases each). With 4 bases removed from V and 7 bases from J, the gap between germline ends came to 15 bases. Per germline, CDR1 SGDLS and CDR2 YYNGEE. This CDR3 has 13 residues. The CDR3: CASSRRDGREQYF. Here the CDR3 DNA reads TGTGCCAGCAGCCGCCGGGACGGCCGGGAGCAGTACTTC.

The chain recombines TRBV5-1 with TRBJ2-3; TRBD2 aligns across 9 bases. V lost 0 bases and J lost 2; bases outside the gene matches: 7. There are 17 residues in the CDR3. Germline CDR1 reads SGHRS; CDR2 reads YFSETQ. The CDR3, as DNA: TGCGCCAGCAGCTTGGGGCCTAGCGGGGATTTCACAGATACGCAGTATTTT. This sequence encodes CASSLGPSGDFTDTQYF.

In DNA form, the CDR3 reads TGTGCCAGCAGCTTAATGACGGGGGCGCCTGGCAATGAGCAGTTCTTC. This translates into CASSLMTGAPGNEQFF. This chain connects TRBV7-2 to TRBJ2-1; either TRBD1 or TRBD2 may fit D (6 bases each). The germline CDR1 and CDR2 sequences are SGHTA and FQGNSA. The CDR3 runs to 16 residues. The V gene lost 2 bases and the J gene lost 6 bases, with 17 bases spanning the gap.

The table lists this clonotype with a few counts. This chain joins TRBV7-9 and TRBJ1-2; no reliable D call. Trimming took 9 bases from V and 7 from J, leaving 15 bases between them. The germline V gene has CDR1 SEHNR and CDR2 FQNEAQ (reference sequence). There are 12 residues in the CDR3. The CDR3 here is CASRRGGSGYTF. In DNA form, the CDR3 reads TGTGCCAGTCGGCGGGGTGGGAGTGGCTACACCTTC. Filled out from reference TRBV7-9 and TRBJ1-2, the complete variable domain reads DTGVSQNPRHKITKRGQNVTFRCDPISEHNRLYWYRQTLGQGPEFLTYFQNEAQLEKSRLLSDRFSAERPKGSFSTLEIQRTEQGDSAMYLCASRRGGSGYTFGSGTRLTVV.

In this sample, this clonotype turned up a few times. This chain uses TRBV10-3 with TRBJ2-3; TRBD2 agrees at 7 bases. The CDR3 extends over 16 amino acids. V shed 0 bases and J 1 base; nucleotides not matched to a gene: 4. Per germline, CDR1 ENHRY and CDR2 SYGVKD. This CDR3 reads CAISESPSGGTDTQYF. CDR3 nucleotide sequence: TGTGCCATCAGTGAGTCGCCGAGCGGGGGCACAGATACGCAGTATTTT.

In its sample, this clonotype was seen once. The J gene is TRBJ2-6, the V gene TRBV20-1; D not certain. The CDR3 runs to 15 residues. CDR1 and CDR2 from the germline V gene are DFQATT and SNEGSKA (reference sequence). With 5 bases removed from V and 0 bases from J, the gap between germline ends came to 11 bases. The DNA for the CDR3 is TGCAGTGCTTCTAATGTACTCTCTGGGGCCAACGTCCTGACTTTC. The encoded protein is CSASNVLSGANVLTF.

This clonotype was counted ten times or more. The chain couples TRBV2 to TRBJ1-2, with a possible D match to TRBD1 (5 bases). This CDR3 is 14 amino acids long. The ends were cut back, 4 bases at V and 8 bases at J, with 17 bases in the middle. Germline CDR1 is SNHLY and CDR2 is FYNNEI. The CDR3 here is CASSAGRSPRGYTF. For the CDR3, the DNA is TGTGCCAGCAGTGCGGGACGCTCCCCCCGCGGCTACACCTTC.

V is TRBV29-1 and J is TRBJ2-5; TRBD1 matches at 9 bases. Germline trimming cut 4 bases from V and 2 bases from J; bases unmatched to any gene: 2. Germline CDR1 and CDR2: SQVTM and ANQGSEA. This CDR3 contains 13 residues. The CDR3 loop is CSVGQGGQETQYF. The DNA for the CDR3 is TGCAGCGTTGGACAGGGGGGGCAAGAGACCCAGTACTTC.

This rearrangement joins TRBV9 to TRBJ1-1, with D perhaps TRBD1 (5 bases). Trimming pared 4 bases from V and 3 bases from J, leaving 13 bases between. Germline CDR1 is SGDLS and CDR2 is YYNGEE. This CDR3 has 14 residues. This CDR3 reads CASSKGVTDTEAFF. The CDR3 DNA is TGTGCCAGCAGCAAAGGGGTGACCGACACTGAAGCTTTCTTT.

This clonotype showed up just a few times. The chain has TRBV7-2 and TRBJ2-1, with TRBD1 matching 7 bases. The CDR3 has 15 residues. The junction had 10 bases not matched to a gene; V was cut back by 5 bases and J by 6 bases. Per germline, CDR1 SGHTA and CDR2 FQGNSA. This CDR3 is CASSQAGTVANEQFF. CDR3 nucleotides: TGTGCCAGCAGCCAAGCCGGGACAGTTGCCAATGAGCAGTTCTTC.

This clonotype has a single count. The genes are TRBV4-3 and TRBJ2-1; 8 positions agree with TRBD2. This CDR3 has 20 residues. V trimming: 4 bases; J trimming: 8 bases; junction bases outside the gene matches: 25. Germline assignment: CDR1 LGHNA and CDR2 YSLEER. The CDR3 here is CASSPERPFSGSRKFDEQFF. The CDR3 bases are TGCGCCAGCAGCCCCGAAAGACCCTTCAGCGGGAGTAGGAAGTTTGATGAGCAGTTCTTC.

This chain uses TRBV10-3 with TRBJ2-7, with 7 bases identical to TRBD2. The V segment lost 0 bases and the J segment 2 bases; nucleotides outside the gene matches: 7. Germline V gene lookup returns CDR1 ENHRY and CDR2 SYGVKD. The CDR3 totals 16 residues. CDR3 sequence reads: CAISESRAGETYEQYF. CDR3 DNA sequence: TGTGCCATCAGTGAGTCGCGGGCGGGAGAGACCTACGAGCAGTACTTC.

This chain links TRBV9 with TRBJ2-4; no reliable D call. The J call may be wrong; the DNA end is better matched by TRBJ2-7. The CDR3 contains 15 residues. Germline V gene sequence: CDR1 SGDLS, CDR2 YYNGEE. DNA of the CDR3: TGTGCCAGCAGCGTAGCTGAGACGGTTAGCTACGAGCAGTACTTC. As protein: CASSVAETVSYEQYF.

Comments on this clonotype: One end of the junction does not line up with germline, which may come from a read error. The genes are TRBV29-1 and TRBJ1-2; 7 bases are shared with TRBD1. Looked up from germline, CDR1 is SQVTM and CDR2 is ANQGSEA. The CDR3 contains 12 residues. CDR3 loop: CSVTTGVYGYIF. The CDR3 DNA follows: TGCAGCGTTACCACAGGGGTCTATGGCTACATCTTC.

The CDR3 loop is CASSEGNPSGGYTF. The CDR3 DNA reads TGTGCCAGCAGCGAGGGGAACCCAAGTGGCGGCTACACCTTC. This chain joins TRBV9 and TRBJ1-2, with D perhaps TRBD1 (5 bases). Germline loops: CDR1 SGDLS, CDR2 YYNGEE. The CDR3 has 14 amino acids. Trimming stripped 3 bases from V and 8 bases from J, with 17 bases between.